This T cell receptor beta chain was identified during a study of cytomegalovirus exposure and HLA in healthy donors. Trimming left V 4 bases short and J 4 bases short, with 14 bases between. The CDR3 runs 13 residues. Germline V gene sequence: CDR1 SQVTM, CDR2 ANQGSEA. With 60 Vbeta and 13 Jbeta primers, the PCR was carried out. TCRdb's copy holds only in-frame clones and misses some; the assay was immunoSEQ multiplex PCR. The data hold about 110,000 clones, with over 70% observed a single time. The V gene is TRBV29-1, the J gene TRBJ2-7, with a weak D call TRBD2 (7 bases). The sequence was collected from a man aged 25 to 45 in good health and CMV-seronegative. Sequenced sample: PBMCs. The CDR3 region has the DNA TGCAGCGTTGGAGGGGGGGCGATTTACGAGCAGTACTTC. This translates into CSVGGGAIYEQYF.